The subject of this entry is one T cell receptor (beta chain). Study processing details: Reference gene primers were amplified, and this amplification served to estimate nucleated cell counts. Profiling relied on immunoSEQ multiplex PCR, and the TCRdb table lists in-frame clones only, not all of them. The D gene and trimming were derived from the DNA, and the V and J assignments and clone size from that table. The sample has hundreds of thousands of clones; about 85% are singletons. The source of the sample is a study of blood T cell repertoires in COVID-19. Study-wide context: Acute and convalescent COVID-19 samples came from the United States, Italy and Spain. The analysed material was cDNA or gDNA that came from T cells, B-cell-depleted T cells, or PBMCs.

The sample taken for sequencing was peripheral blood. The clonotype comes from a man aged 30 to 45 with active or convalescent COVID-19.

In DNA, the CDR3 is TGTGCCAGAAGCCCCGCGGCAGGGGACAAGGCCAATGAGCAGTTCTTC. Amino acids: CARSPAAGDKANEQFF. This chain joins TRBV5-3 and TRBJ2-1; tentatively, D is TRBD1 (6 bases). Being an ORF, TRBV5-3 has a function that is uncertain. The V gene lost 4 bases and the J gene lost 6 bases, with 20 bases spanning the gap. This CDR3 contains 16 residues.